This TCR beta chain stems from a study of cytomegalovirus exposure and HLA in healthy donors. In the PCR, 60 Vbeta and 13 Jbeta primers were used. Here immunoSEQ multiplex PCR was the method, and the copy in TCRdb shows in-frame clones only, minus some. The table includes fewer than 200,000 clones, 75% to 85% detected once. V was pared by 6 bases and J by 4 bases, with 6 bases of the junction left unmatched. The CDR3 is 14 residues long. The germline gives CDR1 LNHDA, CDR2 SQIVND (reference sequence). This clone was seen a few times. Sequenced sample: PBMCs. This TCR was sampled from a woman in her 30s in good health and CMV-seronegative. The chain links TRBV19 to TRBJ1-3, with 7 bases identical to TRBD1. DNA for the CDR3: TGTGCCAGTAGCCAAAGGGGACAGGGAAACACCATATATTTT. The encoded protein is CASSQRGQGNTIYF.